A selection of T cell receptor beta chains follows, all from one sample in a study of cytomegalovirus exposure and HLA in healthy donors. Sequencing used immunoSEQ multiplex PCR; TCRdb keeps in-frame clones, though not all of them. The sample includes 110,000 to 150,000 clones, 75% to 90% of them seen just once. The sequencing input was PBMCs. The receptors derive from a man aged 40-55 years in good health and CMV-seronegative. Each CDR3 is given with its conserved first and last residue. A D gene is named only where the DNA matches it firmly. Clone sizes are given selectively: once, few, many, or a class where the clone is expanded.

length | size | J | D | V | CDR3 | DNA
14 | - | TRBJ1-5 | TRBD1 | TRBV6-1 | CASSERQGDQPQHF | TGTGCCAGCAGTGAGAGACAGGGTGATCAGCCCCAGCATTTT
13 | - | TRBJ2-3 | - | TRBV27 | CASSFISTDTQYF | TGTGCCAGCAGTTTTATCTCCACAGATACGCAGTATTTT
15 | - | TRBJ1-1 | TRBD1 | TRBV19 | CASSQRTGGGTEAFF | TGTGCCAGTAGTCAAAGGACAGGGGGCGGCACTGAAGCTTTCTTT
15 | - | TRBJ1-6 | TRBD1 | TRBV28 | CASSFSGGQNSPLHF | TGTGCCAGCAGTTTTTCAGGGGGTCAGAATTCACCCCTCCACTTT
15 | - | TRBJ2-4 | TRBD2 | TRBV4-2 | CASSQDRLAGNIQYF | TGTGCCAGCAGCCAAGATCGACTAGCCGGGAACATTCAGTACTTC
13 | - | TRBJ1-2 | - | TRBV6-5 | CASTPSGASGYTF | TGTGCCAGCACCCCAAGTGGTGCTAGTGGCTACACCTTC
15 | once | TRBJ1-2 | TRBD1 | TRBV27 | CASSLEGARNYGYTF | TGTGCCAGCAGCCTAGAGGGGGCGCGGAACTATGGCTACACCTTC
15 | once | TRBJ1-2 | TRBD1 | TRBV5-1 | CASSLTGDGYGGYTF | TGCGCCAGCAGCCTGACAGGGGATGGGTATGGTGGCTACACCTTC
14 | few | TRBJ1-4 | - | TRBV18 | CASSPVQPNEKLFF | TGTGCCAGCTCACCGGTACAGCCTAATGAAAAACTGTTTTTT
17 | - | TRBJ2-1 | TRBD2 | TRBV5-1 | CASSTFGLAGGYNEQFF | TGCGCCAGCAGCACCTTCGGACTAGCGGGGGGCTACAATGAGCAGTTCTTC
14 | - | TRBJ1-5 | - | TRBV7-9 | CASSLTGLNQPQHF | TGTGCCAGCAGCTTAACGGGACTTAATCAGCCCCAGCATTTT
15 | - | TRBJ2-5 | TRBD2 | TRBV9 | CASSVAGGNQETQYF | TGTGCCAGCAGCGTAGCGGGGGGGAACCAAGAGACCCAGTACTTC
14 | - | TRBJ1-3 | TRBD1 | TRBV10-2 | CASRETGPGNTIYF | TGCGCCAGCAGGGAGACAGGGCCTGGAAACACCATATATTTT
14 | - | TRBJ1-2 | TRBD1 | TRBV9 | CASSKDRGRYGYTF | TGTGCCAGCAGCAAAGACAGGGGACGTTATGGCTACACCTTC
15 | - | TRBJ2-7 | TRBD1 | TRBV13 | CASSTDRGSSYEQYF | TGTGCCAGCAGCACGGACAGGGGTAGCTCCTACGAGCAGTACTTC
15 | - | TRBJ2-2 | - | TRBV5-1 | CASSLDGGHTGELFF | TGCGCCAGCAGCTTGGACGGGGGGCACACCGGGGAGCTGTTTTTT
17 | once | TRBJ2-1 | TRBD2 | TRBV15 | CATSKGLAGGSYNEQFF | TGTGCCACCAGCAAGGGACTAGCGGGGGGCTCCTACAATGAGCAGTTCTTC
15 | - | TRBJ2-1 | TRBD2 | TRBV5-6 | CASSLSGGVDNEQFF | TGTGCCAGCAGCCTCAGCGGGGGGGTAGACAATGAGCAGTTCTTC
16 | once | TRBJ1-1 | TRBD1 | TRBV7-8 | CASSFRDRGLNTEAFF | TGTGCCAGCAGCTTCCGGGACAGGGGCTTGAACACTGAAGCTTTCTTT
15 | once | TRBJ1-2 | - | TRBV27 | CASSLGGVSGYGYTF | TGTGCCAGCAGTTTAGGGGGGGTGAGTGGCTATGGCTACACCTTC
13 | - | TRBJ2-3 | - | TRBV29-1 | CSVPRQGTDTQYF | TGCAGCGTTCCACGACAGGGCACAGATACGCAGTATTTT
18 | - | TRBJ2-5 | TRBD2 | TRBV11-2 | CASSKTSGLAVFQETQYF | TGTGCCAGCAGCAAAACTAGCGGGCTGGCCGTCTTCCAAGAGACCCAGTACTTC
14 | - | TRBJ2-3 | - | TRBV5-4 | CASSLVVATDTQYF | TGTGCCAGCAGCTTGGTTGTGGCTACAGATACGCAGTATTTT
13 | - | TRBJ1-1 | - | TRBV11-2 | CASSQDRNTEAFF | TGTGCCAGCAGCCAGGACAGGAACACTGAAGCTTTCTTT
12 | - | TRBJ1-2 | TRBD1 | TRBV7-9 | CASSQDPRGNTF | TGTGCCAGCAGCCAGGATCCCAGGGGGAACACCTTC
13 | - | TRBJ2-7 | - | TRBV7-7 | CASSVGELYEQYF | TGTGCCAGCAGCGTTGGGGAGTTATACGAGCAGTACTTC
13 | - | TRBJ2-5 | - | TRBV6-1 | CASPQTRTETQYF | TGTGCCAGCCCGCAGACTAGGACGGAGACCCAGTACTTC
16 | - | TRBJ2-2 | TRBD1 | TRBV7-6 | CASSSPGTGNTGELFF | TGTGCCAGCAGCTCCCCCGGGACAGGGAACACCGGGGAGCTGTTTTTT
16 | - | TRBJ2-5 | TRBD2 | TRBV28 | CASSSGGAPVYGTQYF | TGTGCCAGCTCTAGCGGGGGGGCCCCGGTCTACGGGACCCAGTACTTC
14 | - | TRBJ2-3 | TRBD2 | TRBV25-1 | CASSRGGAGDTQYF | TGTGCCAGCAGTCGGGGGGGAGCGGGAGATACGCAGTATTTT
14 | - | TRBJ2-1 | TRBD1 | TRBV5-1 | CASADRGTINEQFF | TGCGCCAGCGCGGACAGGGGAACCATCAATGAGCAGTTCTTC
17 | - | TRBJ1-5 | - | TRBV7-6 | CASSLFEGGISNQPQHF | TGTGCCAGCAGCTTATTTGAGGGGGGGATAAGCAATCAGCCCCAGCATTTT
13 | - | TRBJ2-1 | - | TRBV7-9 | CASEFQVYNEQFF | TGTGCCAGCGAGTTTCAGGTCTACAATGAGCAGTTCTTC
18 | - | TRBJ2-1 | - | TRBV21-1 | CASSMGGRGTGVSLEQFF | TGTGCCAGCAGCATGGGGGGGAGGGGGACCGGGGTTTCTCTTGAGCAGTTCTTC
15 | - | TRBJ2-5 | - | TRBV14 | CASSQDLYPGETQYF | TGTGCCAGCAGCCAAGATCTCTACCCAGGAGAGACCCAGTACTTC
14 | - | TRBJ1-1 | - | TRBV9 | CASSEGRGNTEAFF | TGTGCCAGCAGCGAGGGGCGGGGGAACACTGAAGCTTTCTTT
17 | - | TRBJ1-4 | TRBD1 | TRBV7-2 | CASSLDGTGATNEKLFF | TGTGCCAGCAGCTTAGACGGGACAGGGGCCACTAATGAAAAACTGTTTTTT
13 | - | TRBJ1-1 | - | TRBV30 | CAWSFGRDTEAFF | TGTGCCTGGAGTTTTGGCAGGGACACTGAAGCTTTCTTT
16 | - | TRBJ1-6 | TRBD1 | TRBV4-3 | CASSQDSDRDNSPLHF | TGCGCCAGCAGCCAAGATTCCGACAGGGATAATTCACCCCTCCACTTT
14 | - | TRBJ2-7 | TRBD2 | TRBV5-6 | CATSRGGASYEQYF | TGTGCCACCTCGCGCGGGGGTGCCTCCTACGAGCAGTACTTC
15 | few | TRBJ2-7 | TRBD1 | TRBV5-5 | CASSLGGQGGHEQYF | TGTGCCAGCAGCTTGGGGGGACAGGGAGGCCACGAGCAGTACTTC
16 | - | TRBJ2-7 | - | TRBV12-5 | CASGLVPDRSSYEQYF | TGTGCTAGTGGTTTGGTACCTGACAGGTCCTCCTACGAGCAGTACTTC
13 | - | TRBJ1-2 | TRBD1 | TRBV12-5 | CASGWTGENGYTF | TGTGCTAGTGGTTGGACAGGGGAGAATGGCTACACCTTC